This TCR beta chain was sequenced for a study of tumor-infiltrating lymphocytes in primary liver carcinoma. Without any cell sorting, roughly 18-30 mg of bulk tissue yielded co-extracted RNA and DNA. The CDR3 has 13 amino acids. The germline V gene has CDR1 MDHEN and CDR2 SYDVKM. The investigators made TCR beta cDNA from 400 to 550 ng total RNA, using a constant-region primer. The TCR beta library was amplified through three nested multiplex PCR rounds in a modified ARM-PCR procedure. Primers for the first two PCR rounds were TRBV1-TRBV30 forward primers and a C-beta reverse primer (around 10 cycles per round). TCRdb processed the multiplex PCR reads anew with MiXCR; each CDR3 protein has one entry. The table records 20,000 to 25,000 distinct CDR3 sequences, about three quarters of them present only once. Worth noting for this clonotype: Germline is not matched at one junction end, which may reflect a read error.

The chain recombines TRBV28 with TRBJ2-2; 8 bases are shared with TRBD2. This TCR was recovered from a woman in her 30s with primary liver carcinoma and hepatitis B virus infection. The sequenced material came from liver tumor tissue from sampling region 1. The subset denotes: tumor region T1, superior pole. CDR3 nucleotides: TGTGCCAGCAGTTTGAGCGGGAGTGGGGAACTGTCTTTT. Translated, it gives CASSLSGSGELSF.